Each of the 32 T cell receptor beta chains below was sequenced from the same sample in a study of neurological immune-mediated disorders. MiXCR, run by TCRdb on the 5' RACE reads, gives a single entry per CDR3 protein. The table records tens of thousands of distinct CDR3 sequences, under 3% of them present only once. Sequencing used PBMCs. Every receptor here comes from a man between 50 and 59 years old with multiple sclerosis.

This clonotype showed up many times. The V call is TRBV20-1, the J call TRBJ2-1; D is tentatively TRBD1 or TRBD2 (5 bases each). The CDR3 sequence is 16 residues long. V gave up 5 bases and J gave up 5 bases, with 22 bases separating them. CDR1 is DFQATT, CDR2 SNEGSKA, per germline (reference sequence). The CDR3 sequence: CSAPVPPPGADNEQFF. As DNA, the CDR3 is TGCAGTGCTCCGGTCCCCCCACCCGGGGCGGACAATGAGCAGTTCTTC.

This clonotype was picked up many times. The CDR3 region is CSAMDHLTNYGYTF. CDR3 DNA: TGCAGTGCTATGGATCACCTAACAAACTATGGCTACACCTTC. The chain has TRBV20-1 and TRBJ1-2; D ambiguous. V dropped 4 bases and J dropped 2 bases, with 14 bases sitting between them. CDR1 is DFQATT, CDR2 SNEGSKA, per germline (reference sequence). There are 14 residues in the CDR3.

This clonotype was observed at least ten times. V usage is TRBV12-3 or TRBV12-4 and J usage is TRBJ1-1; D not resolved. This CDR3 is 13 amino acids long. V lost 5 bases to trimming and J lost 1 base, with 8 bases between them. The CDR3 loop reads CASSTNENTEAFF. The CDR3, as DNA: TGTGCCAGCAGTACCAACGAGAACACTGAAGCTTTCTTT.

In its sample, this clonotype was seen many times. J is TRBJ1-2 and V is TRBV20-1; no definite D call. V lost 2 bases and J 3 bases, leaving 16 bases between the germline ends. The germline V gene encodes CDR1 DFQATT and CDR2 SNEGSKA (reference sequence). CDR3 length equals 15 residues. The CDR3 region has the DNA TGCAGTGCTAGATCTCTCCTCCAGCCAGACTATGGCTACACCTTC. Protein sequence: CSARSLLQPDYGYTF.

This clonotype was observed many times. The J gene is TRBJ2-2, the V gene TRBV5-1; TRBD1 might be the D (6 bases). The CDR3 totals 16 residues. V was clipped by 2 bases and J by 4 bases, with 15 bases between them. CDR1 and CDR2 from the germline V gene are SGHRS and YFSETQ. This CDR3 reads CASSLEGQGITGELFF. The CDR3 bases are TGCGCCAGCAGCTTAGAGGGCCAGGGGATCACCGGGGAGCTGTTTTTT.

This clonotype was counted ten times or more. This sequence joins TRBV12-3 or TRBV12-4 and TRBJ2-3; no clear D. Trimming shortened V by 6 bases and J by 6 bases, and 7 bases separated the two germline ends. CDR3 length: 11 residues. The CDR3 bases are TGTGCCAGCAGCCTGTACGATACGCAGTATTTT. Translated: CASSLYDTQYF.

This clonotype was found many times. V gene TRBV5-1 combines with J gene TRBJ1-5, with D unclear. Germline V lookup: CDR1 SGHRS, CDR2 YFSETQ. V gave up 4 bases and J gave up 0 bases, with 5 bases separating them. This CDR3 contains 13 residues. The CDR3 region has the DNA TGCGCCAGCAGCCAGAATAGCAATCAGCCCCAGCATTTT. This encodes CASSQNSNQPQHF.

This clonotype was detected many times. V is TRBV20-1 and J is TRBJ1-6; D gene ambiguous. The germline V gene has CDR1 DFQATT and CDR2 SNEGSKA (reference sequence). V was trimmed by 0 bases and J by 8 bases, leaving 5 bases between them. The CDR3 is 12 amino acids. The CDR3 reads CSAREIDSPLHF. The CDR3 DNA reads TGCAGTGCTAGAGAGATCGATTCACCCCTCCACTTT.

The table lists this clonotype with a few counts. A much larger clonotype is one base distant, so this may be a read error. The CDR3 DNA follows: TGTGCCAGCAAGAACACCGGGGAGCTGTTTTTT. This codes for CASKNTGELFF. The rearrangement uses TRBV12-3 or TRBV12-4 and TRBJ2-2, with D unresolved. The CDR3 consists of 11 residues. V was trimmed by 7 bases and J by 1 base, leaving 1 base between them.

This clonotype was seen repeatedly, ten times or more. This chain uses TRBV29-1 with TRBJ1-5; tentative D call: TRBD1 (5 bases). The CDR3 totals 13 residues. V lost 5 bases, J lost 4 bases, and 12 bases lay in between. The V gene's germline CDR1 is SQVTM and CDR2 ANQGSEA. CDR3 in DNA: TGCAGCGTTCGGGACGGAGGAAATCAGCCCCAGCATTTT. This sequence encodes CSVRDGGNQPQHF.

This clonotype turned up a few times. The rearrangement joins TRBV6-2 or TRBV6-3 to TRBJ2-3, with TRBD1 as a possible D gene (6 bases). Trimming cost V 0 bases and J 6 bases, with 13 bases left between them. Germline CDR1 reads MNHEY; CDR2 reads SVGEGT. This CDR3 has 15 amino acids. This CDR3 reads CASSYSGRDTDTQYF. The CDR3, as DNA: TGTGCCAGCAGTTACTCGGGCAGGGACACGGATACGCAGTATTTT.

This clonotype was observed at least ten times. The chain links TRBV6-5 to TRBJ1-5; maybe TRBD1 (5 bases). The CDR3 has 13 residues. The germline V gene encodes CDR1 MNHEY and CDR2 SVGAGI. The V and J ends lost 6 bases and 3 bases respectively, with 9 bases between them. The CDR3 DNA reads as TGTGCCAGCAGGATGGACACCAATCAGCCCCAGCATTTT. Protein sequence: CASRMDTNQPQHF.

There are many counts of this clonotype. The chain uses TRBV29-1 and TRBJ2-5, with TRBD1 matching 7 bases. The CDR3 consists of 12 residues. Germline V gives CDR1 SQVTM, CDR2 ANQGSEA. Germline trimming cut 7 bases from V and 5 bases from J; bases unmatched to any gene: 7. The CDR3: CSASTGRETQYF. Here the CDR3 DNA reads TGCAGCGCTTCGACAGGGCGGGAGACCCAGTACTTC.

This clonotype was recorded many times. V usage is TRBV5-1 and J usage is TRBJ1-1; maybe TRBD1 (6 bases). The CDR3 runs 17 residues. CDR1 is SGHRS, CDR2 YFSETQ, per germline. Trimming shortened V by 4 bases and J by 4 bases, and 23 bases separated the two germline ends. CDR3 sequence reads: CASSQQGSRLPGTEAFF. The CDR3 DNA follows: TGCGCCAGCAGCCAACAGGGCTCGCGACTCCCGGGCACTGAAGCTTTCTTT.

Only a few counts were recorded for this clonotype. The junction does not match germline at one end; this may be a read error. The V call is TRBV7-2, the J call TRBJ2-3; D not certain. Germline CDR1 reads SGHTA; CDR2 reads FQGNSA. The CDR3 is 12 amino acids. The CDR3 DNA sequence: TGTGACAGCAGCACCCGCACAGATACGCAGTATTTT. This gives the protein CDSSTRTDTQYF.

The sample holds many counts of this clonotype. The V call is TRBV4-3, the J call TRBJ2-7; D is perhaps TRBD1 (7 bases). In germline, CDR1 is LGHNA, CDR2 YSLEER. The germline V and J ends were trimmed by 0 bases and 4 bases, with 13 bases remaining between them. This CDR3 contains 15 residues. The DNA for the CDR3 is TGCGCCAGCAGCCAAGACCGGCAGGGGGGTTACGAGCAGTACTTC. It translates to CASSQDRQGGYEQYF.

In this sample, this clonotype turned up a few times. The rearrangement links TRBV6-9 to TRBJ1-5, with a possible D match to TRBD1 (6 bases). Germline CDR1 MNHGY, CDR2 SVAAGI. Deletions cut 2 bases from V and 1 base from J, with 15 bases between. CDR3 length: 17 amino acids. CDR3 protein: CASSYRGGCLSNQPQHF. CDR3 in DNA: TGTGCCAGCAGTTATCGGGGGGGCTGCTTGAGCAATCAGCCCCAGCATTTT.

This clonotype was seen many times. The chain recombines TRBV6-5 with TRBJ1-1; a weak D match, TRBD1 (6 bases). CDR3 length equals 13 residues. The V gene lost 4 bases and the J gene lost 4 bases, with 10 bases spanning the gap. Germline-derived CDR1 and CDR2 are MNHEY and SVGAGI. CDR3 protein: CASSWIGGTEAFF. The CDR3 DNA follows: TGTGCCAGCAGTTGGATAGGGGGCACTGAAGCTTTCTTT.

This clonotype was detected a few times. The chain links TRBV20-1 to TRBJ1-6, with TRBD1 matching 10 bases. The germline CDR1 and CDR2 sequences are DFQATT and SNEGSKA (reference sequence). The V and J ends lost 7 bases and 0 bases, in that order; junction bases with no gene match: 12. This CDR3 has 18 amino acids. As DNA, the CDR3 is TGCAGTGTTGGAGGGACAGGGGAAGTGAGCTCCTATAATTCACCCCTCCACTTT. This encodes CSVGGTGEVSSYNSPLHF.

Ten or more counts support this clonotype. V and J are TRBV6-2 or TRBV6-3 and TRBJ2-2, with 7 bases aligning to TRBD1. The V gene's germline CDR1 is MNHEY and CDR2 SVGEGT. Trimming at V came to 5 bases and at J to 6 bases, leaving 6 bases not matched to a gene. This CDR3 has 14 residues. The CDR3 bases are TGTGCCAGCAGTGGGACAGTTAGGTCCGGGGAGCTGTTTTTT. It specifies CASSGTVRSGELFF.

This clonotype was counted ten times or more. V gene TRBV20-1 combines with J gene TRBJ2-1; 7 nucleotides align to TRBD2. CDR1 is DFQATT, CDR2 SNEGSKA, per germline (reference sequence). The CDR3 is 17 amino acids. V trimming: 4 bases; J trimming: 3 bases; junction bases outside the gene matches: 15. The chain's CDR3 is CSANLVAGERIYNEQFF. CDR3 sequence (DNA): TGCAGTGCTAATTTGGTAGCGGGTGAGAGAATCTACAATGAGCAGTTCTTC.

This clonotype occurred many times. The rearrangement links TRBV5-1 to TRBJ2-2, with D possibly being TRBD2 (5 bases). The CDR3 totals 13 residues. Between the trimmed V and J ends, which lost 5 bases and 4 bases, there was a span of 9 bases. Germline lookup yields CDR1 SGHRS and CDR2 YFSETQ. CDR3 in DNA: TGCGCCAGCAGGGGCGGAGGCACCGGGGAGCTGTTTTTT. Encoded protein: CASRGGGTGELFF.

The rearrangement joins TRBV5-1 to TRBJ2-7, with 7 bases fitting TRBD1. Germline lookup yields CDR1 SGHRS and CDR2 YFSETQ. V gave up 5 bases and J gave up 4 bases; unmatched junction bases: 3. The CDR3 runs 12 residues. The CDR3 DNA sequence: TGCGCCAGCAGGGGACAGCTTTACGAGCAGTACTTC. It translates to CASRGQLYEQYF.

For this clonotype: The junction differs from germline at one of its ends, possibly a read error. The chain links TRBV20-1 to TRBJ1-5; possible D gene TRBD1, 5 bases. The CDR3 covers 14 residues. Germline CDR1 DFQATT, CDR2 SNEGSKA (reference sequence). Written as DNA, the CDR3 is TGCAGTGCTACGAGAGGGGAGGGCAATAAGACCCAGAATTTT. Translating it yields CSATRGEGNKTQNF.

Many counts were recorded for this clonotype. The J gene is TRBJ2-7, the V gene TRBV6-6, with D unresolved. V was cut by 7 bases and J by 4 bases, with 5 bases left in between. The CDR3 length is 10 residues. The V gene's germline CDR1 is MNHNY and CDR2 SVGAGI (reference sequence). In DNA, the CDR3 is TGTGCCAGCACCCATTACGAGCAGTACTTC. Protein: CASTHYEQYF.

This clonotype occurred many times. Here the CDR3 DNA reads TGTGCCAGCAGTCTCTGGGCAGGGGGCACTTACACAGATACGCAGTATTTT. Protein: CASSLWAGGTYTDTQYF. The chain combines TRBV12-3 or TRBV12-4 with TRBJ2-3; TRBD1 aligns across 8 bases. Trimming at V came to 5 bases and at J to 2 bases, leaving 12 bases not matched to a gene. The CDR3 extends over 17 amino acids.

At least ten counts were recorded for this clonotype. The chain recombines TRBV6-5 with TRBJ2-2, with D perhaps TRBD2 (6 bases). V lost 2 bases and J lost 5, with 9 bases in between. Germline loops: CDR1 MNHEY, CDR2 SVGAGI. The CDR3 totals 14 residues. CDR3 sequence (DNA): TGTGCCAGCAGTTACACGGGGGTAACCGGGGAGCTGTTTTTT. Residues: CASSYTGVTGELFF.

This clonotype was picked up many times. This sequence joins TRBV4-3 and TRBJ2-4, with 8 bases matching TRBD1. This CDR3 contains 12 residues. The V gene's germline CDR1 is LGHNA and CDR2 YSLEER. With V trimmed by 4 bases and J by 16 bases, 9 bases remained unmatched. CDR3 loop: CASSPPSGGRYF. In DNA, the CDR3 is TGCGCCAGCAGCCCTCCCTCAGGGGGCCGATACTTC.

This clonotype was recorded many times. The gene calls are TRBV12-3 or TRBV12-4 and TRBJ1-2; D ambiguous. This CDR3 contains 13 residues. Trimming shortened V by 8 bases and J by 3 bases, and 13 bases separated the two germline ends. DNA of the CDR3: TGTGCCAGCGGGAAGGGCAGGTACTATGGCTACACCTTC. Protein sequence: CASGKGRYYGYTF.

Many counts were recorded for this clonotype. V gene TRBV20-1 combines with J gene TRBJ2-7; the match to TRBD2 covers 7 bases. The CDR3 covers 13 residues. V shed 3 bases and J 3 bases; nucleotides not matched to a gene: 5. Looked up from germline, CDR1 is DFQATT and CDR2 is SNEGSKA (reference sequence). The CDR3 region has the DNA TGCAGTGCTAGCCTCCCGGGGGGCTACGAGCAGTACTTC. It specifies CSASLPGGYEQYF.

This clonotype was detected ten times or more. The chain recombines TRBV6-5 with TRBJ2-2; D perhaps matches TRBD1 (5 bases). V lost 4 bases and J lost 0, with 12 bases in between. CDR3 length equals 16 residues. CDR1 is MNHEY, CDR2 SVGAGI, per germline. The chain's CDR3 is CASSLLSRANTGELFF. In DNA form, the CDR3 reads TGTGCCAGCAGTTTATTATCCAGGGCGAACACCGGGGAGCTGTTTTTT.

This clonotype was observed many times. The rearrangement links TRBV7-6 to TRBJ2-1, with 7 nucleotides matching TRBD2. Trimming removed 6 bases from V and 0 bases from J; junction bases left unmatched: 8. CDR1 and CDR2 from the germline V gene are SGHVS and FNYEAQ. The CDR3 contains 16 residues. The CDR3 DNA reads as TGTGCCAGCAGAGTGGAGCGGGAATCCTCCTACAATGAGCAGTTCTTC. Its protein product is CASRVERESSYNEQFF. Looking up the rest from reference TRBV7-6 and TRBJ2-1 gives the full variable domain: GAGVSQSPRYKVTKRGQDVALRCDPISGHVSLYWYRQALGQGPEFLTYFNYEAQQDKSGLPNDRFSAERPEGSISTLTIQRTEQRDSAMYRCASRVERESSYNEQFFGPGTRLTVL.